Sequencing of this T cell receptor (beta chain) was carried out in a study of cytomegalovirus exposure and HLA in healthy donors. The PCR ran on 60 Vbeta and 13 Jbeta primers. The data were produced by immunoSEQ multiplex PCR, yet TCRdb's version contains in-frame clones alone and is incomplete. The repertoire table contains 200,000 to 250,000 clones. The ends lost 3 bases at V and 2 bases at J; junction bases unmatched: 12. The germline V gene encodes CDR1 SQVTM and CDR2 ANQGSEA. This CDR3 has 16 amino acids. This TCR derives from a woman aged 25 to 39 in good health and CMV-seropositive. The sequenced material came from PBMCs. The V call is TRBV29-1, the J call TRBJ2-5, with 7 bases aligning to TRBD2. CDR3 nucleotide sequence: TGCAGCGTTGAGAAAGGGACTGGCGGGGGTCAAGAGACCCAGTACTTC. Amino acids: CSVEKGTGGGQETQYF.